Sequencing of this T cell receptor (beta chain) was carried out in a study of post-analysis software for immune sequencing data (dated by TCRdb to 2013 to 2016). For the wider study: The recorded disease courses included relapsing-remitting, secondary progressive and progressive-relapsing multiple sclerosis, and some patients had no subtype annotation. The patient repertoires were compared against about 10 previously published healthy control repertoires obtained from donors aged 6 to 25 years. A subset of samples was prepared in parallel using single-end sample barcoding, then pooled and co-amplified after Illumina adapter ligation. Study-wide conclusions, independent of this receptor: The control group was slightly older than the multiple sclerosis patient group. Direct clustering with F measure revealed strong co-clustering of samples prepared in the same batch, which led to a batch-effect correction. Normalized Chao1 diversity was significantly lower in multiple sclerosis patients than controls, suggesting substantial peripheral T-cell clonal expansion. Significantly higher frequencies in patients than in controls were found for about 5 TRBV segments, including TRBV5-6, TRBV5-1 and TRBV20-1.

For this clonotype: The antigen it recognizes is unknown. Within one base of it there is no much larger clone, and no base qualities were kept.

To prepare the library, PCR was applied. Reads for this sample came from an Illumina HiSeq 2500. To reduce PCR and sequencing biases, unique molecular identifiers were incorporated into the TCR beta cDNA libraries. Per 1 to 10 million input T cells, approximately 500,000 cDNA molecules were obtained, such that each molecule approximated one T cell. The patient libraries were prepared and sequenced using the same protocol as the earlier healthy control dataset. Within a given batch, samples were prepared together, multiplexed and sequenced on the same HiSeq lane. In the authors' own workflow: Raw barcoded reads were processed with MIGEC, discarding single-read molecular identifier groups before consensus assembly and CDR3 extraction. VDJtools was used for post-analysis of the clonotype tables, with diversity normalized by down-sampling every dataset to the smallest sample size. Repertoire overlap clustering matched CDR3 amino acid but not nucleotide sequences to correct batch-related cross-sample contamination. TCRdb trimmed public reads at Q25 via fastp, called clones via MiXCR and kept in-frame beta chains. CDR3 protein duplicates are merged, each entry listing the most common genes and DNA. These V and J calls derive from TCRdb rather than the authors' analysis. This sample holds about 570,000 distinct CDR3 sequences; approximately 34% were observed only once. Of the sample, 4.5% to 7.5% is held by the ten largest clones.

CDR3 length: 17 amino acids, cysteine to phenylalanine. Only the CDR3 region is kept as DNA, spanning 51 bases read in frame from base 1. Trimming takes 4 bases off V and 7 bases off J; junction bases not matched to a gene: 14. Per the germline V gene, MNHEY is the CDR1 and SVGAGI is the CDR2. TCR beta repertoires were profiled from peripheral blood of some 13 young patients with multiple sclerosis to demonstrate the VDJtools post-analysis software. The multiple sclerosis patients were children and adolescents between about 6 and 16 years of age. The sequence came from a girl aged 2 to 17 with multiple sclerosis. Sequencing input: blood. This chain joins TRBV6-5 to TRBJ2-1; 9 of the junction bases match TRBD1. The nucleotide sequence is TGTGCCAGCAGTTCTCTACAACTCGGGACAGGGTGGAATGAGCAGTTCTTC. It specifies CASSSLQLGTGWNEQFF.